The 11 T cell receptor beta chains below come from one sample, sequenced in a study of CD8 T cells in Susac syndrome. Random-hexamer reverse transcription was applied to about 0.45 to 1 ug RNA. TCRdb fed the immunoSEQ multiplex PCR reads into MiXCR, producing one record per CDR3 protein. This table has roughly 190,000 distinct CDR3 sequences, about 95% appearing once. Source material: CD4+ T cells from PBMCs. These receptors originate from a human donor in good health.

V and J are TRBV20-1 and TRBJ2-7, with D possibly matching TRBD1 (6 bases). The CDR3 length is 13 residues. Per the germline V gene, CDR1 is DFQATT and CDR2 is SNEGSKA (reference sequence). Trimming shortened V by 6 bases and J by 0 bases, and 12 bases separated the two germline ends. The CDR3 spells CSAEGESSYEQYF. CDR3 nucleotides: TGCAGTGCCGAGGGGGAATCCTCCTACGAGCAGTACTTC.

The chain uses TRBV3-1 and TRBJ2-5, with a weak D call TRBD1 (5 bases). V gave up 0 bases and J gave up 6 bases, with 14 bases separating them. The CDR3 length is 15 residues. Germline-derived CDR1 and CDR2 are LGHDT and YNNKEL (reference sequence). CDR3 DNA: TGTGCCAGCAGCCAAGATTTGCAGGGATGGAAGACCCAGTACTTC. Translating it yields CASSQDLQGWKTQYF.

This chain connects TRBV25-1 to TRBJ2-7; a weak D match, TRBD2 (6 bases). V was shortened by 2 bases and J by 7 bases, with 12 bases between the two germline ends. The CDR3 is 13 amino acids. Germline CDR1 is MGHDK and CDR2 is SYGVNS. The CDR3 DNA follows: TGTGCCAGCAGTGAACGTGTAGGGAGGGAGCAGTACTTC. Its translation is CASSERVGREQYF.

The rearrangement links TRBV13 to TRBJ2-7; 7 nucleotides align to TRBD1. The germline CDR1 and CDR2 sequences are PRHDT and FYEKMQ (reference sequence). This CDR3 comprises 15 residues. The V segment lost 5 bases and the J segment 7 bases; nucleotides outside the gene matches: 14. For the CDR3, the DNA is TGTGCCAGCAGCAAGAGGGGGCCCCCACTCCGGGAGCAGTACTTC. It encodes CASSKRGPPLREQYF.

This chain joins TRBV20-1 and TRBJ1-5; 10 nucleotides align to TRBD1. The germline CDR1 and CDR2 sequences are DFQATT and SNEGSKA (reference sequence). Germline trimming cut 5 bases from V and 3 bases from J; bases unmatched to any gene: 10. The CDR3 has 16 amino acids. The CDR3 nucleotides are TGCAGTGCTTCTCCCGGGACAGGGGCCGACAATCAGCCCCAGCATTTT. Translated: CSASPGTGADNQPQHF.

This clonotype was detected only once. The chain is built from TRBV7-2 and TRBJ2-7; D not certain. Between the trimmed V and J ends, which lost 0 bases and 2 bases, there was a span of 11 bases. The CDR3 has 15 residues. Germline V gene lookup returns CDR1 SGHTA and CDR2 FQGNSA. The CDR3, as DNA: TGTGCCAGCAGCTTAGCGCAGGTTGAGACCTACGAGCAGTACTTC. Translated, it gives CASSLAQVETYEQYF.

The chain is built from TRBV6-1 and TRBJ2-2, with TRBD1 as a possible D gene (7 bases). Deletions cut 6 bases from V and 0 bases from J, with 17 bases between. The germline CDR1 and CDR2 sequences are MNHNS and SASEGT. This CDR3 spans 17 amino acids. DNA of the CDR3: TGTGCCAGCAGCTCCGACAGGGAGGCAACGAACACCGGGGAGCTGTTTTTT. It translates to CASSSDREATNTGELFF.

In nucleotides, the CDR3 is TGTGCCAGCAGTTCCATCACTGAAGCTTTCTTT. The encoded protein is CASSSITEAFF. This rearrangement joins TRBV28 to TRBJ1-1; D call uncertain. V dropped 4 bases and J dropped 4 bases, with 4 bases sitting between them. Germline-derived CDR1 and CDR2 are MDHEN and SYDVKM. The CDR3 covers 11 residues.

The rearrangement joins TRBV11-2 to TRBJ2-3; possibly TRBD2 for D (6 bases). Germline values: CDR1 SGHAT, CDR2 FQNNGV. V lost 1 base to trimming and J lost 2 bases, with 10 bases between them. The CDR3 has 15 residues. The DNA for the CDR3 is TGTGCCAGCAGCTTAGGGGACTCTGACACAGATACGCAGTATTTT. It translates to CASSLGDSDTDTQYF.

The chain joins TRBV28 to TRBJ1-1; D is undetermined. This CDR3 region has 13 residues. In germline, CDR1 is MDHEN, CDR2 SYDVKM. V gave up 8 bases and J gave up 1 base, with 11 bases separating them. CDR3 sequence: CASSNHENTEAFF. The CDR3 coding sequence is TGTGCCAGCTCAAATCATGAGAACACTGAAGCTTTCTTT.

The DNA for the CDR3 is TGTGCCAGTAGTATCCCGGGACAGCCCTTCCAGCCCCAGCATTTT. Protein product: CASSIPGQPFQPQHF. The chain joins TRBV19 to TRBJ1-5; 7 nucleotides line up with TRBD1. Germline V gene data show CDR1 as LNHDA and CDR2 as SQIVND (reference sequence). CDR3 length: 15 residues. After removal of 3 bases from V and 7 bases from J, the junction contained 9 bases not matched to a gene.